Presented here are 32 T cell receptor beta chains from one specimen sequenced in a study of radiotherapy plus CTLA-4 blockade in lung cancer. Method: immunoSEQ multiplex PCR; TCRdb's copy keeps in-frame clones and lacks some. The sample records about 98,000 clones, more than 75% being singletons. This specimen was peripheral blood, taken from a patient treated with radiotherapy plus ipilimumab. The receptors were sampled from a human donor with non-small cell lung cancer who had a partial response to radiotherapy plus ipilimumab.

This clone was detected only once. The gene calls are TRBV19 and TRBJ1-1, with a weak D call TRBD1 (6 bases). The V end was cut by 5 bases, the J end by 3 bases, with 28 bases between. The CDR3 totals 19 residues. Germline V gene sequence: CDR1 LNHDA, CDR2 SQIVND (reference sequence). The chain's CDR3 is CASSLGSLGARVRDTEAFF. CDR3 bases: TGTGCCAGTAGTCTCGGATCTTTGGGGGCGCGGGTTCGGGACACTGAAGCTTTCTTT.

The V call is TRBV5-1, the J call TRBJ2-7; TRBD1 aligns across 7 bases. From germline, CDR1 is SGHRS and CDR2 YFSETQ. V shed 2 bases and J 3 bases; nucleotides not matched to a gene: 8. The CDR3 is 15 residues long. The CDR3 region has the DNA TGCGCCAGCAGCTTAGAAGAGAACAGGGGCTACGAGCAGTACTTC. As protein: CASSLEENRGYEQYF.

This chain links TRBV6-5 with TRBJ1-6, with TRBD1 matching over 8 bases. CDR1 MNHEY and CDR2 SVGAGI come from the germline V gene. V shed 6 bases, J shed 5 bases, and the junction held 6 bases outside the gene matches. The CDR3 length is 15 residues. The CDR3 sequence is CASRSGGRDNSPLHF. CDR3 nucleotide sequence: TGTGCCAGCAGGTCAGGGGGCCGTGATAATTCACCCCTCCACTTT.

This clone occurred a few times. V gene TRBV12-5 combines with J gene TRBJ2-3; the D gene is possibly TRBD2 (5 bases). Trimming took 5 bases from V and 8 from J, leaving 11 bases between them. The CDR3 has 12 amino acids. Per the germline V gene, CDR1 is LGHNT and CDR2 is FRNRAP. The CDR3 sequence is CASGPPGGTQYF. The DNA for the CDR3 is TGTGCTAGTGGTCCCCCCGGAGGTACGCAGTATTTT. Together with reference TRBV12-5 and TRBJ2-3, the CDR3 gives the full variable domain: DARVTQTPRHKVTEMGQEVTMRCQPILGHNTVFWYRQTMMQGLELLAYFRNRAPLDDSGMPKDRFSAEMPDATLATLKIQPSEPRDSAVYFCASGPPGGTQYFGPGTRLTVL.

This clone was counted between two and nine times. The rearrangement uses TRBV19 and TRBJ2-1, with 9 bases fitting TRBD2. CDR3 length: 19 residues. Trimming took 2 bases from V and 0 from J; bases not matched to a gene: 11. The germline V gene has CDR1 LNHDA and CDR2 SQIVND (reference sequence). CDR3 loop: CASSISLAGYTLSYNEQFF. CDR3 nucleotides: TGTGCCAGTAGTATAAGCCTAGCGGGATACACACTCTCCTACAATGAGCAGTTCTTC.

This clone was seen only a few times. The CDR3 DNA sequence: TGTGCCAGCAGCCGTCGGACTAGCGGGAGAGGCACCGGGGAGCTGTTTTTT. Translating gives CASSRRTSGRGTGELFF. This rearrangement joins TRBV14 to TRBJ2-2; TRBD2 matches 13 bases. The CDR3 is 17 residues long. Unmatched junction bases numbered 6, after V lost 4 bases and J lost 4 bases. Germline V gene lookup returns CDR1 SGHDN and CDR2 FVKESK.

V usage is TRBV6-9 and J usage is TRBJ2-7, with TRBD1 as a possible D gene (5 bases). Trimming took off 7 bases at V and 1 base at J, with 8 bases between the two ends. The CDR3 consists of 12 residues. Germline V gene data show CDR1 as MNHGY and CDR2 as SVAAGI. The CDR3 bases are TGTGCCAGCATGCAGGGTTCCTACGAGCAGTACTTC. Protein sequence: CASMQGSYEQYF.

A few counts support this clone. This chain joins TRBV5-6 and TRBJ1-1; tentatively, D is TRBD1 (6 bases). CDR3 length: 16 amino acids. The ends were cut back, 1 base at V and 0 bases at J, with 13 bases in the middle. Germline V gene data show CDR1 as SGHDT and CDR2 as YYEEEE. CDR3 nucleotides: TGTGCCAGCAGCTTGATAGGGGGAAGGGTGAACACTGAAGCTTTCTTT. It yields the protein CASSLIGGRVNTEAFF.

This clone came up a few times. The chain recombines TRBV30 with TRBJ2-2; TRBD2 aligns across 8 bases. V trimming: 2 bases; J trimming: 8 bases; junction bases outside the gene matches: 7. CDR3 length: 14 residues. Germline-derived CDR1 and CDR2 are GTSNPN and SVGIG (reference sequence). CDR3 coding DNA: TGTGCCTGGAGTTCGTTTAGCGGGACGGGGGAGCTGTTTTTT. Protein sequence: CAWSSFSGTGELFF.

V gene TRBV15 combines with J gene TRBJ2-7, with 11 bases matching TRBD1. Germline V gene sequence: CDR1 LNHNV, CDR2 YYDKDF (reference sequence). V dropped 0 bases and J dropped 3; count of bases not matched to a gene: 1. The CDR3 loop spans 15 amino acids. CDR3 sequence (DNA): TGTGCCACCAGCAGAGAAGGGACAGGGGGCTACGAGCAGTACTTC. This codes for CATSREGTGGYEQYF.

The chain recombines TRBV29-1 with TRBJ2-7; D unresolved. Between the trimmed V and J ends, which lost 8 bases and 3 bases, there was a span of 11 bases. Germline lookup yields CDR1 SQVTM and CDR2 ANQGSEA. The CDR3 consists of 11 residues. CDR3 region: CSTYTNYEQYF. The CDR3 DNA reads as TGCAGCACGTACACTAACTACGAGCAGTACTTC.

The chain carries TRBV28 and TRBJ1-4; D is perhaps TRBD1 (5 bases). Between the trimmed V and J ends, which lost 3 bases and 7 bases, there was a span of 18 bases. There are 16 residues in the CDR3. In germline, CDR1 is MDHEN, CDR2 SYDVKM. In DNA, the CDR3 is TGTGCCAGCAGTTTGGGGGGTTCGCGGGGCAGTGAAAAACTGTTTTTT. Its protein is CASSLGGSRGSEKLFF.

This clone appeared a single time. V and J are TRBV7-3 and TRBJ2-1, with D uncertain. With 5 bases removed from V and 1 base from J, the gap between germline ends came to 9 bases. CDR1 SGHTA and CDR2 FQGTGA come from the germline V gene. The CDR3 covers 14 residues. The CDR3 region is CASSAHGSYNEQFF. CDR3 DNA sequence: TGTGCCAGCAGCGCACACGGGTCCTACAATGAGCAGTTCTTC.

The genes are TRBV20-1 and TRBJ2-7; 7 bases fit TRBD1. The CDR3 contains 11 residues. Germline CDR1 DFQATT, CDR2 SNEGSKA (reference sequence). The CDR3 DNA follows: TGCAGCGGACAGGCGATATACGAGCAGTACTTC. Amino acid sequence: CSGQAIYEQYF.

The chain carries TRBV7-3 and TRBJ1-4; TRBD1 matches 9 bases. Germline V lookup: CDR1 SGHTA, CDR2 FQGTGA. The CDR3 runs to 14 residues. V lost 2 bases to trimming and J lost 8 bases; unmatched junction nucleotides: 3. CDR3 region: CASSLGTGREKLFF. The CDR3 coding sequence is TGTGCCAGCAGCTTAGGGACAGGGAGGGAAAAACTGTTTTTT.

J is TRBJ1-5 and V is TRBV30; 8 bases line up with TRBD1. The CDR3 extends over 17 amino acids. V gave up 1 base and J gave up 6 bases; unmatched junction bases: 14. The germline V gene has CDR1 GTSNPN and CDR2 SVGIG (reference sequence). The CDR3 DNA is TGTGCCTGGAGTGCCGGTGGTATGACAGGGGCCGCTCAGCCCCAGCATTTT. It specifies CAWSAGGMTGAAQPQHF.

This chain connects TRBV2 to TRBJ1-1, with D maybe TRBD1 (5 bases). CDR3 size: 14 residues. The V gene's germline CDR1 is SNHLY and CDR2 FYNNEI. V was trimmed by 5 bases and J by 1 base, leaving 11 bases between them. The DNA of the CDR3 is TGTGCCAGCAGTCAACTCGGACAGAACACTGAAGCTTTCTTT. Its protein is CASSQLGQNTEAFF.

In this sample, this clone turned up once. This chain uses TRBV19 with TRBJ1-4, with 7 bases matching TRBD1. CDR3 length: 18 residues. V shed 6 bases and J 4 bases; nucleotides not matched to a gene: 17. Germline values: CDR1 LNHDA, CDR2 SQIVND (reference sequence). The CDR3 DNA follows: TGTGCCAGTAGGAGCGGGACAGCGGGAGCTGCTGGTAATGAAAAACTGTTTTTT. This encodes CASRSGTAGAAGNEKLFF.

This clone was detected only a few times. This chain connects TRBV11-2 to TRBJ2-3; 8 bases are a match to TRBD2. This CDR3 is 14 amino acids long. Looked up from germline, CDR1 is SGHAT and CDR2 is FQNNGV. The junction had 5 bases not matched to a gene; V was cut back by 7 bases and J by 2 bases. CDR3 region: CASITGGITDTQYF. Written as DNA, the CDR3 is TGTGCCAGCATAACGGGAGGGATCACAGATACGCAGTATTTT.

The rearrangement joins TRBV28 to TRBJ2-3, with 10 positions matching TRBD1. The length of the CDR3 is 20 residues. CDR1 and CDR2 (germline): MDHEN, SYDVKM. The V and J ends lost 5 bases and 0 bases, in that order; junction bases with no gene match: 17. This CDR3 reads CASSRTRVGTGERSTDTQYF. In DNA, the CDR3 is TGTGCCAGCAGTCGGACTCGTGTGGGGACAGGGGAGAGGAGCACAGATACGCAGTATTTT.

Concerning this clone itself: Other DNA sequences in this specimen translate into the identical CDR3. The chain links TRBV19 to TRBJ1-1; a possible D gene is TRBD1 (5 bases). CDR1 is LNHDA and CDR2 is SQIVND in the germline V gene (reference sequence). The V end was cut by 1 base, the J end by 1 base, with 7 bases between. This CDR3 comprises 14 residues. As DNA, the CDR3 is TGTGCCAGTAGTATAGGGGGCGGGAACACTGAAGCTTTCTTT. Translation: CASSIGGGNTEAFF.

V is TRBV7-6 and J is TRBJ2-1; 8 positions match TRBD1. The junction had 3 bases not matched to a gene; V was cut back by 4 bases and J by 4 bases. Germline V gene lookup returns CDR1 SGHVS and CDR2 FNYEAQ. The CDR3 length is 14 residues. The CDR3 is CASSSDRGYNEQFF. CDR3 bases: TGTGCCAGCAGCTCCGACAGGGGATACAATGAGCAGTTCTTC. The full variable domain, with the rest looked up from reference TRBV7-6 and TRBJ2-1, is GAGVSQSPRYKVTKRGQDVALRCDPISGHVSLYWYRQALGQGPEFLTYFNYEAQQDKSGLPNDRFSAERPEGSISTLTIQRTEQRDSAMYRCASSSDRGYNEQFFGPGTRLTVL.

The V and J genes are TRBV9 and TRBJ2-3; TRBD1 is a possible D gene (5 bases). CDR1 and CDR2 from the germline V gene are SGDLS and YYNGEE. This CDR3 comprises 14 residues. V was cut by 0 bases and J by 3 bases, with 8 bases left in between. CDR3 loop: CASSVDQGTDTQYF. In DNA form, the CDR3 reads TGTGCCAGCAGCGTAGATCAGGGAACAGATACGCAGTATTTT.

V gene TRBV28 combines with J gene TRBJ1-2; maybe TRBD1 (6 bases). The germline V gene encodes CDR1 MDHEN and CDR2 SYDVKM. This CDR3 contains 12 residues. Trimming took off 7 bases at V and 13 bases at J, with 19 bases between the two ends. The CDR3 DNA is TGTGCCAGCAACGCCGGGACAATTTCCTCCACCTTC. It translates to CASNAGTISSTF.

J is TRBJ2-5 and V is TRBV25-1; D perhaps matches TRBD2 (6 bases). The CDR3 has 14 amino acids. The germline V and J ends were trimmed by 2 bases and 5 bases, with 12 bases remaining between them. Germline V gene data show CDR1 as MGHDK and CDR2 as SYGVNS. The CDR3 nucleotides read TGTGCCAGCAGTGAACCTCGGGGGTGGGAGACCCAGTACTTC. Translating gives CASSEPRGWETQYF.

The chain's CDR3 is CASSLQGFYGYTF. The CDR3 bases are TGTGCCAGCAGCTTGCAGGGATTCTATGGCTACACCTTC. The rearrangement uses TRBV5-5 and TRBJ1-2; D might be TRBD1 (5 bases). The ends were cut back, 1 base at V and 4 bases at J, with 8 bases in the middle. Germline CDR1 SGHKS, CDR2 YYEKEE (reference sequence). The CDR3 loop spans 13 amino acids. Using reference TRBV5-5 and TRBJ1-2 for the parts outside the CDR3, the full variable domain is DAGVTQSPTHLIKTRGQQVTLRCSPISGHKSVSWYQQVLGQGPQFIFQYYEKEERGRGNFPDRFSARQFPNYSSELNVNALLLGDSALYLCASSLQGFYGYTFGSGTRLTVV.

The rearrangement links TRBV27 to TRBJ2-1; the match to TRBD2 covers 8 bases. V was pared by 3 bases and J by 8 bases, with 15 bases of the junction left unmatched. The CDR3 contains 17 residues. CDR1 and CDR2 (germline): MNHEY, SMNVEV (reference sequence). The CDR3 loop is CASSFSGSEGVGHEQFF. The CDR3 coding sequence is TGTGCCAGCAGTTTCAGCGGGAGTGAAGGGGTCGGGCATGAGCAGTTCTTC.

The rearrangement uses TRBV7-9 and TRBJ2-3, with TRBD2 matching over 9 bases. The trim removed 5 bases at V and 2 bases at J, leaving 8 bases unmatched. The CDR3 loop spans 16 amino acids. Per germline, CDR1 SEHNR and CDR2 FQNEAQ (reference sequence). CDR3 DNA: TGTGCCAGCAGCCCCCCCCCTAGCGGGATCACAGATACGCAGTATTTT. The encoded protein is CASSPPPSGITDTQYF. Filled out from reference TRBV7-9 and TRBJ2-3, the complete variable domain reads DTGVSQNPRHKITKRGQNVTFRCDPISEHNRLYWYRQTLGQGPEFLTYFQNEAQLEKSRLLSDRFSAERPKGSFSTLEIQRTEQGDSAMYLCASSPPPSGITDTQYFGPGTRLTVL.

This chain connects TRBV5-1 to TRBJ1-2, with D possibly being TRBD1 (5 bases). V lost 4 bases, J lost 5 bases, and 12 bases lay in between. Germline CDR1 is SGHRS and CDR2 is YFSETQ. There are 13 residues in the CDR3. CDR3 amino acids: CASSPGVRYGYTF. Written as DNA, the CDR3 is TGCGCCAGCAGCCCGGGGGTACGTTATGGCTACACCTTC.

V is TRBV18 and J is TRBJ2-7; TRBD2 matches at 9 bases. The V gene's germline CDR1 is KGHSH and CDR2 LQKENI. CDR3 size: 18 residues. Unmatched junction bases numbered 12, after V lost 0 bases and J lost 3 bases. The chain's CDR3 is CASSPPLLAGGPFYEQYF. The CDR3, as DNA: TGTGCCAGCTCACCACCGCTCCTTGCGGGAGGGCCGTTCTACGAGCAGTACTTC.

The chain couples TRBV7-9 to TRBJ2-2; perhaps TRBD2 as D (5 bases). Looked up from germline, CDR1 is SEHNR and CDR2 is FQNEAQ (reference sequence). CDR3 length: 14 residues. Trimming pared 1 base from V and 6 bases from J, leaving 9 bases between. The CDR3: CASSLDGGAGELFF. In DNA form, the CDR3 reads TGTGCCAGCAGCTTAGACGGAGGAGCCGGGGAGCTGTTTTTT.

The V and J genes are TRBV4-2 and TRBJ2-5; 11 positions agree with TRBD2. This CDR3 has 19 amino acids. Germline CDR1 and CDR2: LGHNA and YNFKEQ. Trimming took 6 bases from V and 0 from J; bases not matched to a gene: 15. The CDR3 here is CASSRAGLAGGIYQETQYF. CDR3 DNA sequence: TGTGCCAGCAGTCGAGCAGGCCTAGCGGGAGGCATATACCAAGAGACCCAGTACTTC.